The source of this T cell receptor (beta chain) is a study of blood T cell repertoires in COVID-19. Study summary: Sites across the United States, Italy and Spain contributed samples from acute and convalescent COVID-19.

Produced via immunoSEQ multiplex PCR; TCRdb's table is partial and in-frame only. Of around 70,000 clones in the sample, around 80% were seen once. The germline V gene has CDR1 SGHTA and CDR2 FQGNSA. The V gene end was trimmed by 4 bases and the J gene end by 1 base; junction bases not matched to a gene: 3. The CDR3 consists of 15 residues. The receptor comes from a man in his 70s who had recovered from COVID-19. Material for sequencing was peripheral blood. V and J are TRBV7-2 and TRBJ2-1; TRBD2 aligns across 8 bases. CDR3 nucleotide sequence: TGTGCCAGCAGCTATAGCGGGGATTCCTACAATGAGCAGTTCTTC. Its protein product is CASSYSGDSYNEQFF. Full variable domain (rest looked up from reference TRBV7-2 and TRBJ2-1): GAGVSQSPSNKVTEKGKDVELRCDPISGHTALYWYRQSLGQGLEFLIYFQGNSAPDKSGLPSDRFSAERTGGSVSTLTIQRTQQEDSAVYLCASSYSGDSYNEQFFGPGTRLTVL.